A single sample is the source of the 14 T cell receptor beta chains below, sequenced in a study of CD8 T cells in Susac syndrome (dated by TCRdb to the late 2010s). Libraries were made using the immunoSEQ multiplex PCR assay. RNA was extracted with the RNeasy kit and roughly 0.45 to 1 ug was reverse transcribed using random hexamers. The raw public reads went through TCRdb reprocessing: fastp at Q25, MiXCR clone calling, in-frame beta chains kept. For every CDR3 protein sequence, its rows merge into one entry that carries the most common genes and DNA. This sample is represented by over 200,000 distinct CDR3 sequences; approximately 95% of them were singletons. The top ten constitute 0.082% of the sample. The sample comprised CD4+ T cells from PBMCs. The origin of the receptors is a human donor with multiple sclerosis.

The CDR3 coding sequence is TGCGCCAGCAGCTTGGAGGCGGGCTCCTACGAGCAGTACTTC. Translated, it gives CASSLEAGSYEQYF. The rearrangement uses TRBV5-1 and TRBJ2-7; the D gene is possibly TRBD2 (5 bases). This CDR3 has 14 amino acids. The V gene lost 0 bases and the J gene lost 0 bases, with 7 bases spanning the gap. Germline V gene sequence: CDR1 SGHRS, CDR2 YFSETQ.

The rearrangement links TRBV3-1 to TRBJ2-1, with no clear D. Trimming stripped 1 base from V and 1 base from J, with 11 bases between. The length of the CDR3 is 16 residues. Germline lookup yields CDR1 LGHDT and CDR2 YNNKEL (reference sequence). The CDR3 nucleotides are TGTGCCAGCAGCCAAGCGGGTCCGATTTCCTACAATGAGCAGTTCTTC. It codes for CASSQAGPISYNEQFF.

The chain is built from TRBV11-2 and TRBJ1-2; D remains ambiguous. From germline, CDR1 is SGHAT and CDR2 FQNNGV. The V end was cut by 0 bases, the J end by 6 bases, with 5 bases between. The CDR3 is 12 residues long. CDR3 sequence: CASSLESNGYTF. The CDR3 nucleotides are TGTGCCAGCAGCTTAGAGTCCAATGGCTACACCTTC.

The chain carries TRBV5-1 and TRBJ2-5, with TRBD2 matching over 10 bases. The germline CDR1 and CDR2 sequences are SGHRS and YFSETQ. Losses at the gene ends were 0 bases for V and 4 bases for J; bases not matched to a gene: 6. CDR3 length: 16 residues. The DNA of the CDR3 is TGCGCCAGCAGCTTGGAGGCTAGCGGGGGAGGAGAGACCCAGTACTTC. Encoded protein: CASSLEASGGGETQYF.

CDR3 residues: CASSLGLAGAYEQYV. The CDR3 region has the DNA TGTGCCAGCAGTTTAGGCCTAGCGGGGGCCTACGAGCAGTACGTC. The chain is built from TRBV12-3 or TRBV12-4 and TRBJ2-7; 10 bases match TRBD2. This CDR3 is built from 15 residues. The junction had 2 bases not matched to a gene; V was cut back by 1 base and J by 2 bases.

The chain's CDR3 is CASSFLIVGGEAFF. The CDR3 DNA reads as TGTGCCAGCAGCTTCTTAATCGTCGGGGGTGAAGCTTTCTTT. This chain links TRBV9 with TRBJ1-1, with D possibly TRBD1 on 5 matching bases. Germline loops: CDR1 SGDLS, CDR2 YYNGEE. The CDR3 has 14 amino acids. The germline V and J ends were trimmed by 4 bases and 7 bases, with 17 bases remaining between them.

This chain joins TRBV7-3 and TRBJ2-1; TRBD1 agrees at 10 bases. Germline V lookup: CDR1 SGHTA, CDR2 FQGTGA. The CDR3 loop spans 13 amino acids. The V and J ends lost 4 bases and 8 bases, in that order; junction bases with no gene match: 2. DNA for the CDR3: TGTGCCAGCAGCTACGACAGGGGGCATGAGCAGTTCTTC. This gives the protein CASSYDRGHEQFF.

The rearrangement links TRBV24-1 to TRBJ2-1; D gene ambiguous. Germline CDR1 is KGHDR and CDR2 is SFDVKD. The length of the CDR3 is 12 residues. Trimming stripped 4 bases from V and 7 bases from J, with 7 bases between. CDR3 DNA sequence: TGTGCCACCAGTGAGGGGTTAAATGAGCAGTTCTTC. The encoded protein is CATSEGLNEQFF.

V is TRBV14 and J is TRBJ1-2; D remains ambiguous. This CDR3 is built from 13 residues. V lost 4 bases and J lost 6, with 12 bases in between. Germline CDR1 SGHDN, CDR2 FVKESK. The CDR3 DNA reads TGTGCCAGCAGCCCCTTGGAGTTCCATGGCTACACCTTC. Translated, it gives CASSPLEFHGYTF. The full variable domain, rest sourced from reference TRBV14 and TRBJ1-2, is EAGVTQFPSHSVIEKGQTVTLRCDPISGHDNLYWYRRVMGKEIKFLLHFVKESKQDESGMPNNRFLAERTGGTYSTLKVQPAELEDSGVYFCASSPLEFHGYTFGSGTRLTVV.

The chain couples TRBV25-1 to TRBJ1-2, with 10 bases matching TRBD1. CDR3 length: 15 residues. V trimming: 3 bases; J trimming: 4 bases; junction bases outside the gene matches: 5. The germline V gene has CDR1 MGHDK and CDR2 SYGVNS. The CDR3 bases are TGTGCCAGCAGTGACGGCGGGACAGGGGCCTATGGCTACACCTTC. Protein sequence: CASSDGGTGAYGYTF.

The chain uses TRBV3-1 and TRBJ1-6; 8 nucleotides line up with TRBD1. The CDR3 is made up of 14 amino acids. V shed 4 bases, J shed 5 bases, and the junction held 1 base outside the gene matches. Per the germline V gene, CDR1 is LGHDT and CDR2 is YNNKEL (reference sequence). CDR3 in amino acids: CASSPTGDNSPLHF. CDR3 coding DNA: TGTGCCAGCAGCCCGACAGGGGATAATTCACCCCTCCACTTT. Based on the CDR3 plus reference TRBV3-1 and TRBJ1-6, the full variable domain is DTAVSQTPKYLVTQMGNDKSIKCEQNLGHDTMYWYKQDSKKFLKIMFSYNNKELIINETVPNRFSPKSPDKAHLNLHINSLELGDSAVYFCASSPTGDNSPLHFGNGTRLTVT.

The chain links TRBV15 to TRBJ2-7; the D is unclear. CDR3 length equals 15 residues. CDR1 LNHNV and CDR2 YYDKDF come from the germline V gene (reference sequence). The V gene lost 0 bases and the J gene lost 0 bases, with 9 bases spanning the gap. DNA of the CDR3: TGTGCCACCAGCAGAGATCTACCGAACTCCTACGAGCAGTACTTC. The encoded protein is CATSRDLPNSYEQYF. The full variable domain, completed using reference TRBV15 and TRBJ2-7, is DAMVIQNPRYQVTQFGKPVTLSCSQTLNHNVMYWYQQKSSQAPKLLFHYYDKDFNNEADTPDNFQSRRPNTSFCFLDIRSPGLGDTAMYLCATSRDLPNSYEQYFGPGTRLTVT.

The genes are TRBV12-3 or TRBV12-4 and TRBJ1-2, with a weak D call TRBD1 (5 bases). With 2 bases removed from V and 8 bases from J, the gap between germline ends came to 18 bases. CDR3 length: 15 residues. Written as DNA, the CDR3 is TGTGCCAGCAGTTTACGACAGTCCCTTCTTTCGGGCTACACCTTC. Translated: CASSLRQSLLSGYTF.

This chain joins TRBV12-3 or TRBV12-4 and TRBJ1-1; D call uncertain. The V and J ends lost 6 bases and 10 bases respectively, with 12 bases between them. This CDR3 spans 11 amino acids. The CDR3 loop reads CASSPIRGAFF. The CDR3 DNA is TGTGCCAGCAGCCCTATTCGGGGAGCTTTCTTT.